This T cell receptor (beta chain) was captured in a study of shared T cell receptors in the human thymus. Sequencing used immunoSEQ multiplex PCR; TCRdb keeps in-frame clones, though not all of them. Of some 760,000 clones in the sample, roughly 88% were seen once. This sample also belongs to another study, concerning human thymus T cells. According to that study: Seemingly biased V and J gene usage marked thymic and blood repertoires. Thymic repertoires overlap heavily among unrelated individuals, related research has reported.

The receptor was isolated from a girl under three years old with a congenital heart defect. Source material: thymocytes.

The CDR3 spells CASSKPDRALNTEAFF. The CDR3 DNA reads as TGTGCCAGTAGCAAACCGGACAGGGCCTTGAACACTGAAGCTTTCTTT. The J gene is TRBJ1-1, the V gene TRBV19; TRBD1 matches at 8 bases. The CDR3 contains 16 residues. Trimming removed 6 bases from V and 0 bases from J; junction bases left unmatched: 9. The germline V gene encodes CDR1 LNHDA and CDR2 SQIVND (reference sequence). The variable domain in full, with the rest retrieved from reference TRBV19 and TRBJ1-1, is DGGITQSPKYLFRKEGQNVTLSCEQNLNHDAMYWYRQDPGQGLRLIYYSQIVNDFQKGDIAEGYSVSREKKESFPLTVTSAQKNPTAFYLCASSKPDRALNTEAFFGQGTRLTVV.